This T cell receptor (beta chain) was found in a study of T cell repertoires in cytomegalovirus infection. Turning to the study itself: An indication of both CMV infection and matching HLA type came from public TCR beta signatures.

Only a few counts were recorded for this clonotype. Its antigen is currently unknown. The V end lost 1 base, the J end lost 4 bases, and 14 bases lay between the germline ends. The CDR3 is made up of 16 amino acids. Germline V lookup: CDR1 SGHKS, CDR2 YYEKEE (reference sequence). MiXCR was run by TCRdb on the reads, yielding one entry per CDR3 protein. Among about 830,000 distinct CDR3 sequences listed, approximately 29% were seen once. The sequence was collected from a human donor in good health (CMV status not recorded). Some clones in this sample may be carry-over from other donors' samples. Here the sequenced sample was cultured CD8+ T cells from PBMCs, taken from culture after CMV antigen stimulation. The chain has TRBV5-5 and TRBJ2-2, with no clear D. The CDR3 nucleotides read TGTGCCAGCAGCTTGTGGGCAGGCGTATCCACCGGGGAGCTGTTTTTT. Protein sequence: CASSLWAGVSTGELFF.